These 5 T cell receptor beta chains share one sample of origin, sequenced in a study of T cell repertoires in cytomegalovirus infection (dated by TCRdb to about 2019). These TCRs' antigens remain unknown. Data came from an Illumina HiSeq 1500. TCRdb handled the public reads itself, with Q25 trimming in fastp and clone calling in MiXCR, and kept productive beta chains. Rows merge per CDR3 protein into single entries with the most common DNA and genes. In this sample the table shows approximately 1,000,000 distinct CDR3 sequences, around 32% of which occur a single time. The ten largest clones capture roughly 13% of the sample. The sample's treatment or condition label, in plain terms: in vitro stimulation with specific CMV peptide epitopes to enrich CMV-specific T cells. The sequencing used cultured CD8+ T cells from PBMCs, collected from culture after CMV antigen stimulation. These receptors all come from a human donor in good health (CMV status not recorded). Some clones in this sample may be carry-over from other donors' samples.

The chain links TRBV24-1 to TRBJ2-2; 9 bases map to TRBD1. In germline, CDR1 is KGHDR, CDR2 SFDVKD. This CDR3 comprises 15 residues. The trim removed 6 bases at V and 3 bases at J, leaving 4 bases unmatched. CDR3 protein: CATSLRQGDTGELFF. The CDR3 DNA reads as TGTGCCACCAGTCTTCGACAGGGGGACACCGGGGAGCTGTTTTTT.

This clonotype was observed a handful of times. This sequence joins TRBV5-1 and TRBJ2-1; D is possibly TRBD1 (6 bases). Trimming cost V 3 bases and J 2 bases, with 12 bases left between them. Germline CDR1 reads SGHRS; CDR2 reads YFSETQ. This CDR3 is 15 amino acids long. The CDR3 DNA follows: TGCGCCAGCAGCTACCTCCAGGGGCCCTACAATGAGCAGTTCTTC. It is translated as CASSYLQGPYNEQFF.

The chain joins TRBV5-4 to TRBJ1-2; D is undetermined. This CDR3 spans 12 amino acids. Trimming took 4 bases from V and 8 from J, leaving 12 bases between them. Germline lookup yields CDR1 SGHNT and CDR2 YYREEE (reference sequence). CDR3 nucleotide sequence: TGTGCCAGCAGCCAACCTCGATCGGGCTACACCTTC. Encoded protein: CASSQPRSGYTF.

This clonotype has a count of ten or more. The rearrangement uses TRBV7-8 and TRBJ2-3, with 8 bases lining up with TRBD1. The CDR3 length is 16 residues. V was pared by 5 bases and J by 4 bases, with 11 bases of the junction left unmatched. The germline CDR1 and CDR2 sequences are SGHVS and FQNEAQ. CDR3 coding DNA: TGTGCCAGCAGCCTCCGGGACAGGTTTTTTCCAGATACGCAGTATTTT. Translated: CASSLRDRFFPDTQYF.

In its sample, this clonotype was seen many times. The rearrangement uses TRBV7-9 and TRBJ2-5, with TRBD1 identical over 9 bases. Trimming cost V 1 base and J 5 bases; bases outside gene matches: 14. The length of the CDR3 is 18 residues. Germline loops: CDR1 SEHNR, CDR2 FQNEAQ (reference sequence). In DNA, the CDR3 is TGTGCCAGCAGCTTAGTGAAAAACCGGGACAGGGATTTGGAGACCCAGTACTTC. Translated, it gives CASSLVKNRDRDLETQYF.